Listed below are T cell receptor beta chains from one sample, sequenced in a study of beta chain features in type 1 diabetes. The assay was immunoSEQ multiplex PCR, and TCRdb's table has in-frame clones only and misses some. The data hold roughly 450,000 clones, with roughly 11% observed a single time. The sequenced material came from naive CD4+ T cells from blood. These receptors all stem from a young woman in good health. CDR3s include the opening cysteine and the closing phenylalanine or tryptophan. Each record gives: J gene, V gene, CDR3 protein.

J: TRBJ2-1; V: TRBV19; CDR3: CASSILGEQFF
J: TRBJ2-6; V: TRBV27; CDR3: CASSLLRGRGANVLTF
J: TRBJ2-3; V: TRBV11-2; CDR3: CASRRRWGSSTDTQYF
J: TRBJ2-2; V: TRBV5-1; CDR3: CASSSGTTTGELFF
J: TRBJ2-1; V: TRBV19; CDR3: CASRTGAISNEQFF
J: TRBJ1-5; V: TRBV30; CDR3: CAWSVGYSNQPQHF
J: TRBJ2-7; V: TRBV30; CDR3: CAWSSGRPSYEQYF
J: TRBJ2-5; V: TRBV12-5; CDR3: CASGLTGRETQYF
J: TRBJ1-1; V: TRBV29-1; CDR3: CSVEGWTGKVTEAFF
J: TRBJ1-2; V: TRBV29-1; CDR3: CSLGTANYGYTF
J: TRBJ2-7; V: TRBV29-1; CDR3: CSVGPDSYEQYF
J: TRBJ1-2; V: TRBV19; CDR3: CASRGIYGYTF
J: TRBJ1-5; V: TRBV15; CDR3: CATNTGGGIGQPQHF
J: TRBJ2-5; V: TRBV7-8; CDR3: CASSLVTGNQETQYF
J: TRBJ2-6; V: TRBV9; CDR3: CASSRSGANVLTF
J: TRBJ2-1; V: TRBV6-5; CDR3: CASKLGQYNEQFF
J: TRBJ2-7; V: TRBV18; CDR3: CASSLGGRAYEQYF
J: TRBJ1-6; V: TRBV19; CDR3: CATPDRAPYNSPLHF
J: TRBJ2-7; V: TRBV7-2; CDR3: CASSLMPRLRAQGSEQYF
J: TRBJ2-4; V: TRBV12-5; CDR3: CASGLYFKNIQYF
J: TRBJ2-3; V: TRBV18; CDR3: CASSQNFGTGTDF
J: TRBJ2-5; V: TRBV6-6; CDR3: CASSLGLGSQETQYF
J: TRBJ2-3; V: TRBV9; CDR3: CASSVPPRSDTQYF
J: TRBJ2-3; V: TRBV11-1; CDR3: CAGAEMEKGTDTQYF
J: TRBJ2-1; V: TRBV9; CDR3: CASSLGLATYNEQFF
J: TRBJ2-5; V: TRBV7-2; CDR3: CASSRLTGGETQYF
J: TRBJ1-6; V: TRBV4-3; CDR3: CASSQVAGTGFGNSPLHF
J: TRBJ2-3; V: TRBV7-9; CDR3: CASSFVVSTDTQYF
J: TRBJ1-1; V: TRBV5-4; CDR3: CASSQGQGTEAFF
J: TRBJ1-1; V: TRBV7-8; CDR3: CASSARGTEAFF
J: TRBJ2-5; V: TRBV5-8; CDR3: CASSLEVGTSETQYF
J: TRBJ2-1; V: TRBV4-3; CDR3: CASSQDWGGNNEQFF
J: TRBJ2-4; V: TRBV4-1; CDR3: CASTRPGQQNIQYF
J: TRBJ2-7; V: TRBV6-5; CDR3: CASSDIYEQYF
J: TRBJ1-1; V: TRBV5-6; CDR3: CASSYPPGGAAEAFF
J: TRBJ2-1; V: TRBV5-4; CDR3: CASSPRGAYNEQFF
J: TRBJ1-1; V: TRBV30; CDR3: CAWSSAGITEAFF
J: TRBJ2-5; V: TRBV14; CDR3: CASSYPPRTQYF